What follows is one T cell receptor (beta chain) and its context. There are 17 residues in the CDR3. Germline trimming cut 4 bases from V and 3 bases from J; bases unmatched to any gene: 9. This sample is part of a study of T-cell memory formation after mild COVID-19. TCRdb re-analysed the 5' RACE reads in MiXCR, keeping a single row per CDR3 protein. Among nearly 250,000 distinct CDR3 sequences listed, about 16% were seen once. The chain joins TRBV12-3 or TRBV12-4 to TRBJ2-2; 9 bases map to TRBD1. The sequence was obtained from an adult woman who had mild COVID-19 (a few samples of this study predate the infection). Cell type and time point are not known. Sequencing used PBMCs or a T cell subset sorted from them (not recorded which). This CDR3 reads CASSSRQRTGDTGELFF. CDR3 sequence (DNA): TGTGCCAGCAGTTCGCGACAGAGGACAGGGGACACCGGGGAGCTGTTTTTT.